What follows describes a single T cell receptor (beta chain). The sample comes from a study of PD-L1 blockade in urothelial cancer. The CDR3 length is 14 residues. Germline lookup yields CDR1 SGHNT and CDR2 YENEEA. V lost 3 bases to trimming and J lost 1 base, with 10 bases between them. The time point: pretreatment peripheral blood. Here immunoSEQ multiplex PCR was the method, and the copy in TCRdb shows in-frame clones only, minus some. The sample records about 63,000 clones, roughly 81% being singletons. The sequence was collected from a man between 65 and 85 years old with urothelial cancer. The specimen comprised PBMCs, sampled around atezolizumab (anti-PD-L1) treatment. The gene calls are TRBV11-3 and TRBJ2-7, with D perhaps TRBD2 (5 bases). CDR3 protein: CASSFRGLSYEQYF. The CDR3 DNA is TGTGCCAGCAGCTTTCGCGGGTTATCCTACGAGCAGTACTTC. Using reference TRBV11-3 and TRBJ2-7 for the parts outside the CDR3, the full variable domain is EAGVVQSPRYKIIEKKQPVAFWCNPISGHNTLYWYLQNLGQGPELLIRYENEEAVDDSQLPKDRFSAERLKGVDSTLKIQPAELGDSAVYLCASSFRGLSYEQYFGPGTRLTVT.